This T cell receptor (beta chain) came from a study of cytotoxic CD8 clonotypes in ibrutinib-treated CLL listed by TCRdb under 2021. Broadly, across the study: In this cohort, 15 patients were treatment-naive and about a dozen were relapsed/refractory, while under 18 had unmutated IGHV. Responses were partial in around 25 patients and complete in 2; after median about 70 months follow-up, some 15 stayed in remission and some twelve progressed. Response samples were taken after a median of approximately 13 months on treatment, ranging from about 6 to 40 months. Samples averaged roughly 280,000 productive templates and some 96,000 productive rearrangements. Of the roughly 90 people in the trial, approximately 28 had longitudinal samples available. Cryopreserved peripheral blood mononuclear cells were obtained prior to treatment, at the time of response, and at either disease progression or sustained remission. Every remission and progressive disease sample was obtained while ibrutinib was still being received by the patients. Overall study results and their limits: Public clonotypes were found to be uncommon and were observed to contract or remain stable during treatment; the increase in clonality was shown to reflect expansion of private clonotypes at ibrutinib response. Sampling times were not matched between patients in sustained remission and patients whose disease was progressing, and lymph node repertoires were not examined. Clonality rose at ibrutinib response, remained stable during sustained remission, and dropped back toward baseline at progression. Baseline clonality exceeded that of age-matched healthy donors and correlated strongly with circulating CD8+ T-cell counts.

For TCR beta library preparation, about 2 micrograms of genomic DNA were extracted from the cryopreserved PBMCs. Longitudinal blood samples from CLL patients receiving ibrutinib monotherapy were subjected to high-throughput TCR beta sequencing. Patients were enrolled in a phase 2 open-label single-center ibrutinib monotherapy trial. Remarks on this clone: Its antigen has not been determined. Per-nucleotide qualities are absent, and no much larger clonotype sits a single base away.

The goal of deep resolution MiSeq sequencing was a depth between 1 in 1 million and 1 in 200,000 T cells, and coverage averaged 10x per clonotype. The immunoSEQ hsTCRB Kit was used to generate TCR beta libraries. The paper's processing steps were these. ImmunoSEQ Data Assistant and ImmunoSEQ Analyzer were used for data analysis, and V, D and J genes were assigned according to IMGT definitions. Clonality, which ranges from 0 to 1, was calculated by subtracting the normalized Shannon entropy of productive rearrangement frequencies from one. Only overrepresented clonotypes making up at least 0.05% of the repertoire of each patient were included in the public clonotype analysis. Repertoires from about a dozen age-matched healthy donors in immuneACCESS were used as clonality controls. TCRdb holds this immuneACCESS table with in-frame rearrangements only. Some clones are missing; in checked studies, unresolved V genes explain under half, and the rest has no known cause. That table supplies the V and J calls and clone size; D and trimming were determined from the DNA. Here the sample has some 350,000 clones; 67% occur a single time. The leading ten clones occupy 6% to 6.5% of the sample.

The V end loses 2 bases and the J end loses 6 bases, and a stretch of 14 bases separates them. Based on the germline V gene (reference sequence), the CDR1 and CDR2 sequences are SEHNR and FQNEAQ. There are 15 amino acids in the CDR3, from cysteine to phenylalanine inclusive. The retained sequence is limited to the CDR3, 45 bases, with the frame set at the first base. This sequence uses TRBV7-9 and TRBJ2-1, with TRBD2 as a weak D call on 6 bases. The TCR comes from a human donor with chronic lymphocytic leukemia. Sequenced material: PBMCs, taken after 36 months of ibrutinib treatment. The DNA reads TGTGCCAGCAGCTTATTTAGCGGTCACTTCAATGAGCAGTTCTTC. Its protein is CASSLFSGHFNEQFF.